This T cell receptor beta chain was sequenced during a study of CD8+ T cells in alopecia areata. About the research overall: Percent affected scalp area, the SALT score, rated treated patients' severity. Study observations and caveats: Besides other cells, scalp samples also yield sequences of resident alphabeta T cells from normal skin. One nonresponder leaves baseline CD8+ expansion's link to response uncertain. There were many expanded lesional clones persisting in scalp and blood during tofacitinib.

As concerns this clone: No antigen is known for it.

The authors extracted RNA and reverse transcribed it into cDNA as the sequencing template. Sequencing used immunoSEQ multiplex PCR; TCRdb keeps in-frame clones, though not all of them. The sample has 150,000 to 250,000 clones; about three fifths are singletons. Documented treatment: oral pan-JAK inhibitor, 5-10 mg twice daily. The V end lost 2 bases, the J end lost 8 bases, and 18 bases lay between the germline ends. Germline loops: CDR1 SGHVS, CDR2 FQNEAQ. The CDR3 is 15 amino acids. The specimen comprised CD4+ T cells sorted from blood, sampled at week 24, from a patient treated with tofacitinib. The TCR originated in a human donor with alopecia areata. This sequence joins TRBV7-8 and TRBJ1-1, with a possible D match to TRBD1 (6 bases). CDR3 in amino acids: CASSLSPLAGTEAFF. Written as DNA, the CDR3 is TGTGCCAGCAGCTTAAGCCCCCTGGCCGGGACAGAAGCTTTCTTT.